The present entry profiles one T cell receptor (beta chain) with its context. Its matching antigen is unknown. Libraries were prepared by immunoSEQ multiplex PCR; TCRdb keeps only in-frame clonotypes and omits some of them. The table records 150,000 to 200,000 clones, around 92% of them present only once. This record belongs to a study of T cell responses to AZD1222 COVID-19 vaccine. Study-wide results and caveats: White British donors predominated, females outnumbered males, and clonal diversity was possibly underestimated.

Deletions cut 3 bases from V and 3 bases from J, with 8 bases between. The CDR3 runs to 13 residues. This rearrangement joins TRBV12-3 or TRBV12-4 to TRBJ2-5; D possibly matches TRBD1 or TRBD2 (5 bases each). The clonotype comes from an adult who received the AZD1222 COVID-19 vaccine. The sequencing here drew on peripheral blood, taken 28 days after the second AZD1222 dose. The CDR3 nucleotides read TGTGCCAGCAGTTTTGGGGGTGAAGAGACCCAGTACTTC. Translation: CASSFGGEETQYF.